This TCR beta chain was observed in a study of blood T cell repertoires in COVID-19. The V gene lost 4 bases and the J gene lost 7 bases, with 10 bases spanning the gap. The CDR3 sequence is 11 residues long. Germline V CDR1 and CDR2: SQVTM, ANQGSEA. Assay used: immunoSEQ multiplex PCR; TCRdb lists only in-frame clones, some missing. The table has a few hundred thousand clones, approximately 85% seen once. The TCR was taken from a woman between 65 and 79 years old with acute or convalescent COVID-19. Source material: peripheral blood. This rearrangement joins TRBV29-1 to TRBJ1-2; possible D gene TRBD1, 5 bases. The chain's CDR3 is CSVGGGGGYTF. The CDR3 coding sequence is TGCAGCGTTGGGGGGGGAGGTGGCTACACCTTC.